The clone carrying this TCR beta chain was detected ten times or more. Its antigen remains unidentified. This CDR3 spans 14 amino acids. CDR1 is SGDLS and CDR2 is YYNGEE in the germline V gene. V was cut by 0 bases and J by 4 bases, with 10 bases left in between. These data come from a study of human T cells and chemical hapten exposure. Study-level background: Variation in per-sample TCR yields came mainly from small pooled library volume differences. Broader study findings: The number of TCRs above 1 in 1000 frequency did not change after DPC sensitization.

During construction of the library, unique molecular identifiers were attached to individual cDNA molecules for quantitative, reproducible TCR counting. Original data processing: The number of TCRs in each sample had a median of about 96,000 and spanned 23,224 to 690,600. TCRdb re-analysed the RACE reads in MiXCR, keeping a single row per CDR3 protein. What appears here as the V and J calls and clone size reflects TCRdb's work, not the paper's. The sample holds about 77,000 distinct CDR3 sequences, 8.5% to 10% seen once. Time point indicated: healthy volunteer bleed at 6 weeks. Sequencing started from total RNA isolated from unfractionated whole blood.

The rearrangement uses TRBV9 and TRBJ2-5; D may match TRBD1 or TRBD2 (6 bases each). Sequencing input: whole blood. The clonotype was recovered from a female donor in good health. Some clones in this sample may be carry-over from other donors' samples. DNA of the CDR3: TGTGCCAGCAGCGTAGATCCGGGGGCAGAGACCCAGTACTTC. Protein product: CASSVDPGAETQYF.